The next 25 T cell receptor beta chains were all read from a single sample in a study of cytomegalovirus exposure and HLA in healthy donors. Amplification used 60 Vbeta primers and 13 Jbeta primers. Assay: immunoSEQ multiplex PCR; the TCRdb copy retains only in-frame clones and omits some. The sample shows approximately 82,000 clones, about a tenth of them seen only once. Sample: PBMCs. The receptor set was obtained from a man aged 60 to 75 in good health and CMV-seropositive.

This chain connects TRBV14 to TRBJ1-2, with D hard to call. The CDR3 spans 17 residues. Trimming removed 0 bases from V and 5 bases from J, with 19 bases in between. The V gene's germline CDR1 is SGHDN and CDR2 FVKESK. CDR3 DNA sequence: TGTGCCAGCAGCCAAGACTGGCGGGAGACCGCCAATTATGGCTACACCTTC. Translating it yields CASSQDWRETANYGYTF.

This rearrangement joins TRBV30 to TRBJ1-1; D perhaps matches TRBD1 (6 bases). Germline CDR1 GTSNPN, CDR2 SVGIG (reference sequence). Deletions cut 2 bases from V and 6 bases from J, with 16 bases between. The CDR3 totals 14 residues. DNA for the CDR3: TGTGCCTGGAGTCCTCTGGGGGGGCTTTCTGAAGCTTTCTTT. It codes for CAWSPLGGLSEAFF.

This chain connects TRBV7-3 to TRBJ2-2; perhaps TRBD2 as D (6 bases). This CDR3 is built from 15 residues. Between the trimmed V and J ends, which lost 1 base and 2 bases, there was a span of 8 bases. CDR1 is SGHTA, CDR2 FQGTGA, per germline. The CDR3, as DNA: TGTGCCAGCAGCTTAAGCGGGGTCAACACCGGGGAGCTGTTTTTT. It specifies CASSLSGVNTGELFF.

The chain carries TRBV4-1 and TRBJ2-7; 7 bases fit TRBD1. Germline trimming cut 0 bases from V and 0 bases from J; bases unmatched to any gene: 5. The CDR3 totals 16 residues. CDR1 MGHRA and CDR2 YSYEKL come from the germline V gene. The CDR3 bases are TGCGCCAGCAGCCAAGAAGGGGGCAGAAGCTCCTACGAGCAGTACTTC. This codes for CASSQEGGRSSYEQYF.

The CDR3 spells CASSLKQGAGSPLHF. The CDR3 DNA is TGTGCCAGCAGCTTAAAACAGGGGGCTGGGTCACCCCTCCACTTT. V usage is TRBV7-6 and J usage is TRBJ1-6; 9 bases are a match to TRBD1. Germline-derived CDR1 and CDR2 are SGHVS and FNYEAQ. V was clipped by 2 bases and J by 10 bases; unmatched bases: 6. The length of the CDR3 is 15 residues.

This clone showed up just a few times. The same CDR3 can be traced to other DNA sequences in this sample. This chain joins TRBV7-2 and TRBJ2-3, with 7 bases that match TRBD2. The germline V gene encodes CDR1 SGHTA and CDR2 FQGNSA. With V trimmed by 1 base and J by 0 bases, 4 bases remained unmatched. The CDR3 runs 16 residues. The CDR3 here is CASSLEPSGSTDTQYF. DNA of the CDR3: TGTGCCAGCAGCTTAGAGCCTAGCGGAAGCACAGATACGCAGTATTTT.

This clone was seen a handful of times. The CDR3 DNA follows: TGTGCCAGCAGCCCGGGGGGACGGGGGAATCAGCCCCAGCATTTT. Translating gives CASSPGGRGNQPQHF. The chain links TRBV9 to TRBJ1-5; the D gene is possibly TRBD1 (5 bases). CDR3 size: 15 residues. V was clipped by 4 bases and J by 4 bases, with 15 bases between them. Germline V gives CDR1 SGDLS, CDR2 YYNGEE.

This chain joins TRBV30 and TRBJ2-7, with 9 bases fitting TRBD1. There are 12 residues in the CDR3. Germline lookup yields CDR1 GTSNPN and CDR2 SVGIG (reference sequence). V lost 3 bases and J lost 6; bases outside the gene matches: 3. Written as DNA, the CDR3 is TGTGCCTGGAGGGGACAGGGAACCGAGCAGTACGTC. Residues: CAWRGQGTEQYV.

The J gene is TRBJ2-7, the V gene TRBV25-1, with TRBD1 matching over 9 bases. V gave up 3 bases and J gave up 4 bases; unmatched junction bases: 7. The length of the CDR3 is 15 residues. The V gene's germline CDR1 is MGHDK and CDR2 SYGVNS. The CDR3 here is CASSDLSGTGYEQYF. The CDR3 coding sequence is TGTGCCAGCAGTGATCTATCCGGGACAGGGTACGAGCAGTACTTC.

The chain combines TRBV19 with TRBJ2-7; 11 nucleotides match TRBD1. Germline CDR1 and CDR2: LNHDA and SQIVND (reference sequence). The V and J ends lost 2 bases and 5 bases, in that order; junction bases with no gene match: 14. The CDR3 totals 18 residues. This CDR3 reads CASSIWTGGFNIMHEQYF. The CDR3 DNA sequence: TGTGCCAGTAGTATATGGACAGGGGGCTTCAATATCATGCACGAGCAGTACTTC.

This clone was detected a few times. Other DNA sequences within the sample encode an identical CDR3. The CDR3 bases are TGTGCCAGCAGGCCCCGCAGCGTACAGGTTGGAAATCATCAGCCCCAGCATTTT. It is translated as CASRPRSVQVGNHQPQHF. V and J are TRBV27 and TRBJ1-5; TRBD1 might be the D (5 bases). This CDR3 contains 18 residues. Germline V CDR1 and CDR2: MNHEY, SMNVEV (reference sequence). Between the trimmed V and J ends, which lost 6 bases and 5 bases, there was a span of 26 bases.

V is TRBV6-1 and J is TRBJ2-5; D is ambiguous. The length of the CDR3 is 13 residues. CDR1 MNHNS and CDR2 SASEGT come from the germline V gene. V was clipped by 1 base and J by 4 bases, with 7 bases between them. CDR3 nucleotide sequence: TGTGCCAGCAGTGAAGTCCAGGTAGAGACCCAGTACTTC. This sequence encodes CASSEVQVETQYF.

This clone has just a few counts. The J gene is TRBJ2-1, the V gene TRBV6-5; 16 bases fit TRBD2. This CDR3 region has 13 residues. The germline CDR1 and CDR2 sequences are MNHEY and SVGAGI. J was trimmed by 9 bases and V by 8 bases; bases with no gene match: 1. CDR3 residues: CASGTSGRGEQFF. In DNA form, the CDR3 reads TGTGCCAGCGGGACTAGCGGGAGGGGTGAGCAGTTCTTC.

Turning to this clone: The same CDR3 is also encoded by other DNA sequences in this sample. The gene calls are TRBV9 and TRBJ2-1; TRBD2 agrees at 7 bases. V lost 0 bases, J lost 4 bases, and 7 bases stayed unmatched. Germline lookup yields CDR1 SGDLS and CDR2 YYNGEE. This CDR3 is 16 amino acids long. The DNA for the CDR3 is TGTGCCAGCAGCGTAGCTCCGAGCGGGGTTTACAATGAGCAGTTCTTC. Translation gives CASSVAPSGVYNEQFF.

This chain connects TRBV19 to TRBJ2-1; 10 nucleotides match TRBD1. Trimming cost V 3 bases and J 5 bases; bases outside gene matches: 4. This CDR3 is built from 15 residues. The V gene's germline CDR1 is LNHDA and CDR2 SQIVND (reference sequence). The CDR3 DNA is TGTGCCAGTAGTATGGGGGGACAGGGGAACAATGAGCAGTTCTTC. The encoded protein is CASSMGGQGNNEQFF. Complete variable domain (other parts from reference TRBV19 and TRBJ2-1): DGGITQSPKYLFRKEGQNVTLSCEQNLNHDAMYWYRQDPGQGLRLIYYSQIVNDFQKGDIAEGYSVSREKKESFPLTVTSAQKNPTAFYLCASSMGGQGNNEQFFGPGTRLTVL.

J is TRBJ2-7 and V is TRBV27; TRBD1 agrees at 7 bases. V lost 5 bases and J lost 5; bases outside the gene matches: 3. CDR1 and CDR2 (germline): MNHEY, SMNVEV (reference sequence). The CDR3 contains 12 residues. The CDR3 loop reads CASSMTGNEQYF. The DNA of the CDR3 is TGTGCCAGCAGTATGACAGGGAACGAGCAGTACTTC.

The DNA of the CDR3 is TGCGCCAGCAGCCCTTCCGGGACAGATTATGGCTACACCTTC. Translating gives CASSPSGTDYGYTF. This chain connects TRBV5-1 to TRBJ1-2, with TRBD1 matching over 7 bases. Germline CDR1 SGHRS, CDR2 YFSETQ. The CDR3 consists of 14 residues. Trimming at V came to 4 bases and at J to 5 bases, leaving 8 bases not matched to a gene.

The table lists this clone with a few counts. The chain couples TRBV10-3 to TRBJ2-3; no reliable D call. The length of the CDR3 is 12 residues. V lost 8 bases to trimming and J lost 10 bases, with 16 bases between them. CDR1 is ENHRY and CDR2 is SYGVKD in the germline V gene. The DNA of the CDR3 is TGTGCCATCCTTTACTGGTCCCCTTCGCAGTATTTT. Translated, it gives CAILYWSPSQYF.

This clone was observed a few times. The gene calls are TRBV29-1 and TRBJ2-3; 7 nucleotides align to TRBD2. The CDR3 runs 13 residues. Unmatched junction bases numbered 8, after V lost 8 bases and J lost 3 bases. CDR1 and CDR2 from the germline V gene are SQVTM and ANQGSEA. The CDR3 DNA sequence: TGCAGCCTTAGGGAGGGCGCGACAGATACGCAGTATTTT. It specifies CSLREGATDTQYF.

This chain connects TRBV14 to TRBJ2-7, with D tentatively TRBD2 (5 bases). V lost 0 bases and J 5 bases, leaving 23 bases between the germline ends. CDR3 length: 18 amino acids. Germline loops: CDR1 SGHDN, CDR2 FVKESK. CDR3 DNA: TGTGCCAGCAGCCAAGAAGGTTTTTTCCGGACTTCGGTGGACGAGCAGTACTTC. Translating it yields CASSQEGFFRTSVDEQYF.

This clone was detected a few times. The rearrangement uses TRBV2 and TRBJ1-1; maybe TRBD1 (5 bases). V lost 10 bases, J lost 6 bases, and 21 bases lay in between. The CDR3 extends over 14 amino acids. Germline CDR1 and CDR2: SNHLY and FYNNEI. The chain's CDR3 is CATLPDRGIAEAFF. Written as DNA, the CDR3 is TGTGCCACCCTTCCGGATCGGGGGATCGCTGAAGCTTTCTTT.

The CDR3 DNA reads as TGTGCCAGCAAAAGGGGGGGACAGGACAGGAAAAACATTCAGTACTTC. Residues: CASKRGGQDRKNIQYF. V gene TRBV28 combines with J gene TRBJ2-4; tentative D call: TRBD1 (8 bases). V dropped 7 bases and J dropped 4 bases, with 20 bases sitting between them. The CDR3 spans 16 residues. CDR1 and CDR2 from the germline V gene are MDHEN and SYDVKM.

A few counts support this clone. This chain connects TRBV11-2 to TRBJ2-2; no definite D call. Trimming left V 2 bases short and J 0 bases short, with 13 bases between. Germline CDR1 reads SGHAT; CDR2 reads FQNNGV. The CDR3 has 17 amino acids. CDR3 sequence reads: CASSLHYELANTGELFF. CDR3 nucleotide sequence: TGTGCCAGCAGCTTACATTACGAGTTAGCGAACACCGGGGAGCTGTTTTTT.

This clone has just a few counts. The genes are TRBV6-5 and TRBJ2-5; 8 positions match TRBD2. CDR3 size: 14 residues. Germline-derived CDR1 and CDR2 are MNHEY and SVGAGI. With 5 bases clipped from V and 7 bases from J, the junction kept 9 bases outside the gene matches. In DNA form, the CDR3 reads TGTGCCAGCAGTACCCCGGGACTAGTGGGGACCCAGTACTTC. It codes for CASSTPGLVGTQYF.

The genes are TRBV28 and TRBJ2-1; the match to TRBD2 covers 7 bases. Germline CDR1 and CDR2: MDHEN and SYDVKM. V shed 3 bases and J 2 bases; nucleotides not matched to a gene: 4. This CDR3 contains 15 residues. CDR3 coding DNA: TGTGCCAGCAGTTTTTTGGGGGGGACCTACAATGAGCAGTTCTTC. This sequence encodes CASSFLGGTYNEQFF.